Listed below are T cell receptor beta chains from one sample, sequenced in a study of cytomegalovirus exposure and HLA in healthy donors. Assay used: immunoSEQ multiplex PCR; TCRdb lists only in-frame clones, some missing. This table holds 200,000 to 250,000 clones, over 80% found once. Material: PBMCs. Receptors originate from a woman between 18 and 29 years old in good health and CMV-seronegative. The CDR3 runs from the conserved cysteine through the conserved F or W. Each record gives: V gene, CDR3 length, J gene, clone size, D gene, CDR3 DNA, CDR3 protein. The D gene is left open where the match is weak. Rows may omit the clone size; those that give it use once, few, many or a size class.

TRBV5-1,14,TRBJ2-5,-,TRBD2,TGCGCCAGCAGCGTAGGGACTACCCAAGAGACCCAGTACTTC,CASSVGTTQETQYF
TRBV25-1,16,TRBJ2-7,once,TRBD2,TGTGCCAGCAGTGAATGGGCCCCTAGCGGGAGTGGCGAGCAGTACTTC,CASSEWAPSGSGEQYF
TRBV14,13,TRBJ2-1,-,-,TGTGCCAGCAGCCGCTCTCGGGGGATGGGGCAGTTCTTC,CASSRSRGMGQFF
TRBV9,14,TRBJ1-6,-,-,TGTGCCAGCAGCGTTTTTACAGGGAATTCACCCCTCCACTTT,CASSVFTGNSPLHF
TRBV7-8,12,TRBJ2-7,-,TRBD1,TGTGTCACAGGACAGGGGCCATACGAGCAGTACTTC,CVTGQGPYEQYF
TRBV5-1,15,TRBJ1-3,-,-,TGCGCCAGCAGCTTGGATGTAGGGAGAGGAAACACCATATATTTT,CASSLDVGRGNTIYF
TRBV5-6,15,TRBJ2-5,-,TRBD1,TGTGCCAGCAGCAAACCCGGGACAGGGGAAGAGACCCAGTACTTC,CASSKPGTGEETQYF
TRBV5-1,13,TRBJ2-7,-,-,TGCGCCAGCAGCTCGGCGGGCCACCACGAGCAGTACTTC,CASSSAGHHEQYF
TRBV19,17,TRBJ2-2,-,-,TGTGCCAGTAGTATTGGGGCTGGGACCCCCAATAAGGGGGAGCTGTTTTTT,CASSIGAGTPNKGELFF
TRBV15,15,TRBJ2-2,-,TRBD2,TGTGCCACCACCAGCGGGGGGCTGCACACCGGGGAGCTGTTTTTT,CATTSGGLHTGELFF
TRBV5-4,14,TRBJ1-2,-,-,TGTGCCAGCAGCTTGGACGGGCTCCTACCCGGCTACACCTTC,CASSLDGLLPGYTF
TRBV9,15,TRBJ1-2,-,TRBD1,TGTGCCAGCAGCGTTGCCGACAGGGTCGCTGGGGGCTACACCTTC,CASSVADRVAGGYTF
TRBV6-1,11,TRBJ1-2,-,-,TGTGCCAGCAGTGAATTTGGCGGCTACACCTTC,CASSEFGGYTF
TRBV5-1,14,TRBJ2-6,-,-,TGCGCCAGCAGGTGGGTCTCTGGGGCCAACGTCCTGACTTTC,CASRWVSGANVLTF
TRBV29-1,12,TRBJ2-1,-,-,TGCAGCGTCCGGGACACCTACAATGAGCAGTTCTTC,CSVRDTYNEQFF
TRBV30,13,TRBJ2-7,-,TRBD1,TGTGCCTGGAGCGCAGGGGGCACCTACGAGCAGTACTTC,CAWSAGGTYEQYF
TRBV6-6,14,TRBJ1-5,-,TRBD1,TGTGCCAGCACTCACCTGGACAGGGCTCAGCCCCAGCATTTT,CASTHLDRAQPQHF
TRBV25-1,14,TRBJ1-2,few,TRBD1,TGTGCCAGCAGTGCAAACAGGGGGGGCTATGGCTACACCTTC,CASSANRGGYGYTF
TRBV27,15,TRBJ2-1,-,-,TGTGCCAGCAGCCCCCAACTGGTTTCCTACAATGAGCAGTTCTTC,CASSPQLVSYNEQFF
TRBV28,12,TRBJ1-3,-,-,TGTGCCAGCGGGACTTCAGGAAACACCATATATTTT,CASGTSGNTIYF
TRBV7-9,15,TRBJ2-1,-,TRBD2,TGTGCCAGCAGCTTGCCGGGAGGGCGACTCGATGAGCAGTTCTTC,CASSLPGGRLDEQFF
TRBV20-1,11,TRBJ2-1,-,-,TGCAGTGCCCAACAGAGCAATGAGCAGTTCTTC,CSAQQSNEQFF
TRBV29-1,11,TRBJ1-1,few,-,TGCAGCGTCCTACAGAACACTGAAGCTTTCTTT,CSVLQNTEAFF
TRBV13,12,TRBJ2-7,-,-,TGTGCCAGCAGCTTAGACGGCTACGAGCAGTACTTC,CASSLDGYEQYF